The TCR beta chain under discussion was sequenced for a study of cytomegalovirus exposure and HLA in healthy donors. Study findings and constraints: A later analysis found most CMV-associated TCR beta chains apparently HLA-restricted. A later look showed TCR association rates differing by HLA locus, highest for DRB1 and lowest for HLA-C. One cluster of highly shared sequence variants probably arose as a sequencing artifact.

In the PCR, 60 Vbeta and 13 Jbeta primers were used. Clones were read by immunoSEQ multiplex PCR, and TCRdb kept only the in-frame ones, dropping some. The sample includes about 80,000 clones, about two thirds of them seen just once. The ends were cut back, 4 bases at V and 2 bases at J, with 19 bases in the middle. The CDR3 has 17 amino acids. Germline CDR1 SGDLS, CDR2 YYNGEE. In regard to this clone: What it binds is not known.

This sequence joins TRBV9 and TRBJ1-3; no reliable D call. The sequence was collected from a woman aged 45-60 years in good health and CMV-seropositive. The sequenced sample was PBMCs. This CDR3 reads CASSTLPQRLAGNTIYF. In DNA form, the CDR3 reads TGTGCCAGCAGCACCCTGCCGCAGCGCCTTGCTGGAAACACCATATATTTT.